This T cell receptor beta chain was retrieved from a study of technical replicates of blood from a few donors. TCRdb keeps only in-frame clones here, not all; method: immunoSEQ multiplex PCR. This sample has some 60,000 clones, with 91% found just once. CDR3 length: 14 residues. Germline-derived CDR1 and CDR2 are LNHNV and YYDKDF (reference sequence). Trimming removed 5 bases from V and 4 bases from J; junction bases left unmatched: 4. The chain combines TRBV15 with TRBJ2-3; TRBD1 agrees at 9 bases. Sequenced sample: PBMCs. This TCR came from a human donor in good health. Some clones in this sample may be carry-over from other donors' samples. The CDR3 is CATSFGQGSDTQYF. Written as DNA, the CDR3 is TGTGCCACCAGCTTCGGACAGGGGTCAGATACGCAGTATTTT.